Shown below are 23 T cell receptor beta chains from a single sample sequenced in a study of blood T cell repertoires in COVID-19. TCRdb's table, derived via immunoSEQ multiplex PCR, lists solely in-frame clones and lacks some. The repertoire holds under 300,000 clones, with about nine tenths as singletons. The specimen was peripheral blood. The receptor set was obtained from a man younger than 40 with COVID-19, enrolled during active disease.

This clone was counted a few times. The J gene is TRBJ1-1, the V gene TRBV7-9; weak D call: TRBD1 (6 bases). Germline-derived CDR1 and CDR2 are SEHNR and FQNEAQ (reference sequence). The V end was cut by 5 bases, the J end by 1 base, with 8 bases between. The CDR3 has 13 residues. CDR3 region: CASSRTENTEAFF. The CDR3 DNA reads TGTGCCAGCAGCAGGACAGAGAACACTGAAGCTTTCTTT.

This clone was seen a single time. The rearrangement uses TRBV6-1 and TRBJ1-6, with 8 bases identical to TRBD1. The germline gives CDR1 MNHNS, CDR2 SASEGT. The CDR3 is made up of 14 amino acids. Unmatched junction bases numbered 4, after V lost 2 bases and J lost 10 bases. CDR3 in DNA: TGTGCCAGCAGTGAACGGCAGGGGGCATCACCCCTCCACTTT. Its protein product is CASSERQGASPLHF.

The chain is built from TRBV19 and TRBJ2-1; 8 bases map to TRBD1. V was pared by 7 bases and J by 3 bases, with 5 bases of the junction left unmatched. The CDR3 has 14 amino acids. In germline, CDR1 is LNHDA, CDR2 SQIVND (reference sequence). The CDR3 loop reads CASTAGQDYNEQFF. For the CDR3, the DNA is TGTGCCAGTACGGCGGGACAGGACTACAATGAGCAGTTCTTC.

V usage is TRBV7-9 and J usage is TRBJ2-5; D call uncertain. V was cut by 5 bases and J by 3 bases, with 10 bases left in between. The CDR3 contains 13 residues. Germline V gene data show CDR1 as SEHNR and CDR2 as FQNEAQ (reference sequence). CDR3 DNA sequence: TGTGCCAGCAGCAACGACTGGGAAGAGACCCAGTACTTC. Translation: CASSNDWEETQYF.

The chain combines TRBV18 with TRBJ2-7; possibly TRBD1 for D (8 bases). This CDR3 contains 16 residues. V lost 0 bases and J lost 6, with 18 bases in between. Germline CDR1 and CDR2: KGHSH and LQKENI. CDR3 sequence: CASSPPEQGGGGEQYF. CDR3 in DNA: TGTGCCAGCTCACCACCGGAACAGGGGGGGGGTGGCGAGCAGTACTTC.

The chain combines TRBV5-5 with TRBJ1-6; D perhaps matches TRBD1 (5 bases). Germline CDR1 is SGHKS and CDR2 is YYEKEE (reference sequence). This CDR3 region has 14 residues. V was clipped by 0 bases and J by 8 bases, with 9 bases between them. CDR3 nucleotide sequence: TGTGCCAGCAGCTTGGGCCAGGGTCATTCACCCCTCCACTTT. Its translation: CASSLGQGHSPLHF.

The chain joins TRBV4-1 to TRBJ1-6, with 9 bases matching TRBD1. The CDR3 has 17 amino acids. Germline values: CDR1 MGHRA, CDR2 YSYEKL. V lost 0 bases and J lost 7; bases outside the gene matches: 7. CDR3 sequence: CASSQDGLGTGNSPLHF. The CDR3 region has the DNA TGCGCCAGCAGCCAAGACGGTCTGGGGACAGGGAATTCACCCCTCCACTTT.

The chain combines TRBV7-2 with TRBJ2-7, with 13 bases aligning to TRBD2. J was trimmed by 5 bases and V by 5 bases; bases with no gene match: 6. The CDR3 is made up of 15 amino acids. Germline loops: CDR1 SGHTA, CDR2 FQGNSA. CDR3 coding DNA: TGTGCCAGCAGCCCCACTAGCGGGGGGGGCCACGAGCAGTACTTC. Translated, it gives CASSPTSGGGHEQYF. The whole variable domain, remainder taken from reference TRBV7-2 and TRBJ2-7, is GAGVSQSPSNKVTEKGKDVELRCDPISGHTALYWYRQSLGQGLEFLIYFQGNSAPDKSGLPSDRFSAERTGGSVSTLTIQRTQQEDSAVYLCASSPTSGGGHEQYFGPGTRLTVT.

The chain links TRBV11-2 to TRBJ2-1; D remains ambiguous. Looked up from germline, CDR1 is SGHAT and CDR2 is FQNNGV. CDR3 length equals 16 residues. The V end was cut by 0 bases, the J end by 7 bases, with 16 bases between. The CDR3 is CASSLDGRFPENEQFF. CDR3 nucleotides: TGTGCCAGCAGCTTAGATGGCAGGTTTCCAGAGAATGAGCAGTTCTTC. Variable domain in full (rest from reference TRBV11-2 and TRBJ2-1): EAGVAQSPRYKIIEKRQSVAFWCNPISGHATLYWYQQILGQGPKLLIQFQNNGVVDDSQLPKDRFSAERLKGVDSTLKIQPAKLEDSAVYLCASSLDGRFPENEQFFGPGTRLTVL.

The CDR3 sequence: CASRTGTGVEKLFF. The CDR3 DNA sequence: TGTGCCAGCAGGACCGGGACAGGGGTAGAAAAACTGTTTTTT. J is TRBJ1-4 and V is TRBV6-5; 10 positions match TRBD1. This CDR3 is 14 amino acids long. V dropped 6 bases and J dropped 8; count of bases not matched to a gene: 6. The V gene's germline CDR1 is MNHEY and CDR2 SVGAGI.

The chain combines TRBV10-3 with TRBJ2-7, with TRBD1 matching over 7 bases. This CDR3 contains 13 residues. Germline V gene sequence: CDR1 ENHRY, CDR2 SYGVKD. The V segment lost 3 bases and the J segment 4 bases; nucleotides outside the gene matches: 3. CDR3 amino acids: CAISDQQGYEQYF. The CDR3 DNA is TGTGCCATCAGTGATCAACAGGGGTACGAGCAGTACTTC.

This rearrangement joins TRBV6-6 to TRBJ2-5; TRBD1 aligns across 7 bases. The CDR3 sequence is 13 residues long. The V and J ends lost 8 bases and 2 bases, in that order; junction bases with no gene match: 5. Germline loops: CDR1 MNHNY, CDR2 SVGAGI (reference sequence). CDR3 in amino acids: CASWGQLQETQYF. Written as DNA, the CDR3 is TGTGCCAGCTGGGGACAGCTTCAAGAGACCCAGTACTTC.

This chain joins TRBV15 and TRBJ1-2; 10 nucleotides agree with TRBD1. The V segment lost 4 bases and the J segment 8 bases; nucleotides outside the gene matches: 10. The length of the CDR3 is 15 residues. CDR1 and CDR2 from the germline V gene are LNHNV and YYDKDF (reference sequence). CDR3 sequence (DNA): TGTGCCACCAGCACCGACAGGGGGCGGATCTTCGGCTACACCTTC. Amino acids: CATSTDRGRIFGYTF.

This rearrangement joins TRBV14 to TRBJ1-1, with D maybe TRBD1 (5 bases). Trimming removed 1 base from V and 4 bases from J, with 13 bases in between. CDR1 is SGHDN and CDR2 is FVKESK in the germline V gene. The CDR3 runs to 15 residues. The CDR3 protein is CASSQVPGSGTEAFF. The CDR3 nucleotides are TGTGCCAGCAGCCAAGTGCCAGGGTCGGGCACTGAAGCTTTCTTT. Complete variable domain (other parts from reference TRBV14 and TRBJ1-1): EAGVTQFPSHSVIEKGQTVTLRCDPISGHDNLYWYRRVMGKEIKFLLHFVKESKQDESGMPNNRFLAERTGGTYSTLKVQPAELEDSGVYFCASSQVPGSGTEAFFGQGTRLTVV.

The chain joins TRBV11-2 to TRBJ2-5, with D possibly matching TRBD1 (6 bases). V lost 0 bases, J lost 2 bases, and 13 bases lay in between. The CDR3 extends over 16 amino acids. CDR1 and CDR2 (germline): SGHAT, FQNNGV. CDR3 region: CASSLEGWGPQETQYF. The CDR3 region has the DNA TGTGCCAGCAGCTTAGAAGGGTGGGGGCCACAAGAGACCCAGTACTTC.

This chain joins TRBV6-5 and TRBJ2-1; D not certain. The CDR3 has 14 residues. The V gene lost 4 bases and the J gene lost 0 bases, with 7 bases spanning the gap. Germline V gene lookup returns CDR1 MNHEY and CDR2 SVGAGI. In nucleotides, the CDR3 is TGTGCCAGCAGTTCCCCTAGCTCCTACAATGAGCAGTTCTTC. Translated: CASSSPSSYNEQFF.

This clone has only one observation. This chain joins TRBV24-1 and TRBJ2-1; 9 bases fit TRBD1. V was clipped by 4 bases and J by 6 bases; unmatched bases: 6. In germline, CDR1 is KGHDR, CDR2 SFDVKD. This CDR3 region has 15 residues. The CDR3 region is CATSDPRQGGNEQFF. The CDR3 nucleotides are TGTGCCACCAGTGACCCCCGACAGGGGGGCAATGAGCAGTTCTTC.

The rearrangement links TRBV27 to TRBJ2-7, with D uncertain. Per the germline V gene, CDR1 is MNHEY and CDR2 is SMNVEV (reference sequence). The CDR3 sequence is 14 residues long. Trimming removed 3 bases from V and 4 bases from J, with 13 bases in between. In DNA, the CDR3 is TGTGCCAGCAGTTTGAAGGATGGCGGTTACGAGCAGTACTTC. Translation: CASSLKDGGYEQYF.

The gene calls are TRBV5-4 and TRBJ1-2; TRBD1 agrees at 9 bases. V was clipped by 3 bases and J by 2 bases; unmatched bases: 14. The CDR3 runs to 18 residues. Germline assignment: CDR1 SGHNT and CDR2 YYREEE (reference sequence). In DNA form, the CDR3 reads TGTGCCAGCAGCTCGGTGGGGACAGGGCATTTATCAAACTATGGCTACACCTTC. Protein sequence: CASSSVGTGHLSNYGYTF.

This clone showed up just once. The rearrangement uses TRBV27 and TRBJ2-3; D is possibly TRBD2 (6 bases). This CDR3 region has 15 residues. V was pared by 7 bases and J by 5 bases, with 19 bases between. From germline, CDR1 is MNHEY and CDR2 SMNVEV (reference sequence). CDR3 coding DNA: TGTGCCAGCACCACTAGCTCCGGATTTGGAGATACGCAGTATTTT. Its protein is CASTTSSGFGDTQYF.

This chain joins TRBV5-5 and TRBJ1-2; no firm D call. The V end lost 4 bases, the J end lost 3 bases, and 13 bases lay between the germline ends. Germline values: CDR1 SGHKS, CDR2 YYEKEE (reference sequence). The CDR3 length is 14 residues. The CDR3 sequence: CASSPVPGDYGYTF. CDR3 sequence (DNA): TGTGCCAGCAGCCCGGTCCCGGGAGACTATGGCTACACCTTC.

In DNA, the CDR3 is TGTGCCAGCCTCCGGGACACCTACAATGAGCAGTTCTTC. Residues: CASLRDTYNEQFF. The chain combines TRBV2 with TRBJ2-1; D may be TRBD1 (6 bases). CDR1 and CDR2 (germline): SNHLY, FYNNEI. With 8 bases removed from V and 2 bases from J, the gap between germline ends came to 10 bases. The CDR3 consists of 13 residues.

This chain uses TRBV19 with TRBJ2-1; the D is unclear. CDR1 LNHDA and CDR2 SQIVND come from the germline V gene (reference sequence). This CDR3 comprises 11 residues. Trimming left V 5 bases short and J 5 bases short, with 4 bases between. This CDR3 reads CASSPNNEQFF. In DNA, the CDR3 is TGTGCCAGTAGTCCAAACAATGAGCAGTTCTTC.